These 22 T cell receptor beta chains share one sample of origin, sequenced in a study of shared clonotypes between healthy human individuals. The data were produced by immunoSEQ multiplex PCR, yet TCRdb's version contains in-frame clones alone and is incomplete. The sample contains 550,000 to 850,000 clones, around 72% of which appear only once. Sequences were obtained from memory CD4+ T cells sorted from blood. Subset meaning: CD45RA-negative fraction. The receptors shown here come from a woman aged 25 to 39 in good health.

The V gene is TRBV6-1, the J gene TRBJ1-4; D perhaps matches TRBD1 (5 bases). Germline V lookup: CDR1 MNHNS, CDR2 SASEGT. The ends were cut back, 1 base at V and 5 bases at J, with 17 bases in the middle. The CDR3 sequence is 17 residues long. DNA for the CDR3: TGTGCCAGCAGTGAAGGAGGCTGGGTAGGGGACAATGAAAAACTGTTTTTT. This gives the protein CASSEGGWVGDNEKLFF.

The rearrangement joins TRBV19 to TRBJ2-1; TRBD2 is a possible D gene (5 bases). The germline V gene encodes CDR1 LNHDA and CDR2 SQIVND (reference sequence). CDR3 length: 15 residues. V lost 3 bases, J lost 6 bases, and 15 bases lay in between. Here the CDR3 reads CASSILASRPNEQFF. The CDR3 DNA reads as TGTGCCAGTAGTATCCTGGCTAGCCGCCCCAATGAGCAGTTCTTC.

The chain combines TRBV7-3 with TRBJ2-1; possibly TRBD1 for D (6 bases). CDR1 and CDR2 (germline): SGHTA, FQGTGA. The CDR3 is 13 amino acids. With 5 bases removed from V and 5 bases from J, the gap between germline ends came to 10 bases. CDR3: CASSQGTNNEQFF. CDR3 sequence (DNA): TGTGCCAGCAGCCAAGGGACAAACAATGAGCAGTTCTTC. Full variable domain (remainder filled in from reference TRBV7-3 and TRBJ2-1): GAGVSQTPSNKVTEKGKYVELRCDPISGHTALYWYRQSLGQGPEFLIYFQGTGAADDSGLPNDRFFAVRPEGSVSTLKIQRTERGDSAVYLCASSQGTNNEQFFGPGTRLTVL.

This sequence joins TRBV4-1 and TRBJ1-2; no firm D call. The CDR3 is 16 residues long. CDR1 is MGHRA and CDR2 is YSYEKL in the germline V gene. V shed 1 base and J shed 0 bases, with 12 bases lying between them. CDR3 DNA: TGCGCCAGCAGCCAAGGAGGGCGCACAGCTAACTATGGCTACACCTTC. Translated: CASSQGGRTANYGYTF.

With regard to this clone: Other DNA variants within this sample encode the same CDR3. The chain is built from TRBV28 and TRBJ2-1; no clear D. The CDR3 sequence is 11 residues long. Trimming pared 5 bases from V and 4 bases from J, leaving 3 bases between. CDR1 is MDHEN and CDR2 is SYDVKM in the germline V gene. The CDR3 region is CASSTYNEQFF. In DNA form, the CDR3 reads TGTGCCAGCAGTACTTACAATGAGCAGTTCTTC. Combining the CDR3 with reference TRBV28 and TRBJ2-1 gives the whole variable domain DVKVTQSSRYLVKRTGEKVFLECVQDMDHENMFWYRQDPGLGLRLIYFSYDVKMKEKGDIPEGYSVSREKKERFSLILESASTNQTSMYLCASSTYNEQFFGPGTRLTVL.

This clone has only a few counts. This rearrangement joins TRBV6-6 to TRBJ2-7, with 7 bases matching TRBD1. This CDR3 comprises 14 residues. With V trimmed by 6 bases and J by 13 bases, 18 bases remained unmatched. The germline V gene has CDR1 MNHNY and CDR2 SVGAGI (reference sequence). DNA of the CDR3: TGTGCCAGCAGGTACCGGGACAGAGGGGAGTCTACCTACTTC. Its protein product is CASRYRDRGESTYF.

The rearrangement uses TRBV7-9 and TRBJ2-7; D unclear. V dropped 2 bases and J dropped 2 bases, with 4 bases sitting between them. Per germline, CDR1 SEHNR and CDR2 FQNEAQ (reference sequence). The CDR3 sequence is 12 residues long. The CDR3 protein is CASSLRPYEQYF. The DNA of the CDR3 is TGTGCCAGCAGCTTACGCCCCTACGAGCAGTACTTC.

This rearrangement joins TRBV28 to TRBJ2-2, with unresolved D. Germline V gives CDR1 MDHEN, CDR2 SYDVKM. The CDR3 contains 14 residues. Trimming removed 7 bases from V and 0 bases from J, with 9 bases in between. The CDR3 reads CASMVPTNTGELFF. In nucleotides, the CDR3 is TGTGCCAGCATGGTACCTACGAACACCGGGGAGCTGTTTTTT.

The J gene is TRBJ2-5, the V gene TRBV2; 7 bases map to TRBD1. V trimming: 9 bases; J trimming: 1 base; junction bases outside the gene matches: 5. The CDR3 sequence is 13 residues long. Per germline, CDR1 SNHLY and CDR2 FYNNEI. The CDR3 DNA reads TGTGCCAGTTCGAGGACAGGCCAAGAGACCCAGTACTTC. Its translation is CASSRTGQETQYF.

The rearrangement links TRBV28 to TRBJ1-5; D ambiguous. In germline, CDR1 is MDHEN, CDR2 SYDVKM. The CDR3 extends over 12 amino acids. Trimming pared 6 bases from V and 3 bases from J, leaving 6 bases between. CDR3 amino acids: CASRLYNQPQHF. CDR3 bases: TGTGCCAGCAGACTATACAATCAGCCCCAGCATTTT. The entire variable domain, with the rest obtained from reference TRBV28 and TRBJ1-5, is as follows: DVKVTQSSRYLVKRTGEKVFLECVQDMDHENMFWYRQDPGLGLRLIYFSYDVKMKEKGDIPEGYSVSREKKERFSLILESASTNQTSMYLCASRLYNQPQHFGDGTRLSIL.

The rearrangement links TRBV5-4 to TRBJ2-2, with 8 bases identical to TRBD2. The CDR3 loop spans 16 amino acids. The J segment lost 1 base and the V segment lost 3 bases, leaving 5 bases of the junction unmatched. The V gene's germline CDR1 is SGHNT and CDR2 YYREEE (reference sequence). For the CDR3, the DNA is TGTGCCAGCAGCTCGGGACTAGTATTGAACACCGGGGAGCTGTTTTTT. Its protein is CASSSGLVLNTGELFF.

The chain combines TRBV5-4 with TRBJ2-1; 7 bases line up with TRBD2. CDR3 length: 15 amino acids. With 5 bases clipped from V and 7 bases from J, the junction kept 12 bases outside the gene matches. Looked up from germline, CDR1 is SGHNT and CDR2 is YYREEE (reference sequence). CDR3 region: CASRFGGDGANEQFF. The CDR3 nucleotides read TGTGCCAGCAGATTTGGGGGGGACGGCGCTAATGAGCAGTTCTTC.

This clone was counted only a few times. V and J are TRBV2 and TRBJ2-7; D unresolved. Trimming removed 5 bases from V and 3 bases from J, with 11 bases in between. Germline CDR1 reads SNHLY; CDR2 reads FYNNEI. The CDR3 runs to 13 residues. CDR3 sequence: CASSPRGFYEQYF. The DNA for the CDR3 is TGTGCCAGCAGTCCTCGCGGTTTCTACGAGCAGTACTTC.

This chain connects TRBV5-1 to TRBJ2-3; perhaps TRBD2 as D (5 bases). The CDR3 has 16 amino acids. V dropped 1 base and J dropped 0 bases, with 12 bases sitting between them. CDR1 and CDR2 from the germline V gene are SGHRS and YFSETQ. Here the CDR3 reads CASSLNKAGSTDTQYF. In DNA, the CDR3 is TGCGCCAGCAGCTTGAATAAGGCGGGTAGCACAGATACGCAGTATTTT.

CDR3 sequence (DNA): TGTGCCAGCAGCGGACAGGGGGCTGGAAACACCATATATTTT. It translates to CASSGQGAGNTIYF. The J gene is TRBJ1-3, the V gene TRBV11-2; 10 bases are shared with TRBD1. The CDR3 length is 14 residues. The V and J ends lost 5 bases and 2 bases, in that order; junction bases with no gene match: 0. Per the germline V gene, CDR1 is SGHAT and CDR2 is FQNNGV.

This clone has more than one count but fewer than ten. The chain has TRBV5-8 and TRBJ2-5; TRBD2 is a possible D gene (5 bases). Per the germline V gene, CDR1 is SGHTS and CDR2 is YDEGEE. The CDR3 has 12 residues. Trimming took off 6 bases at V and 3 bases at J, with 9 bases between the two ends. The CDR3 sequence is CASKDFEETQYF. The CDR3 DNA reads as TGTGCCAGCAAGGACTTTGAAGAGACCCAGTACTTC.

The V call is TRBV2, the J call TRBJ2-7; 7 nucleotides match TRBD1. The CDR3 runs to 18 residues. Germline values: CDR1 SNHLY, CDR2 FYNNEI. V shed 3 bases and J 5 bases; nucleotides not matched to a gene: 19. In nucleotides, the CDR3 is TGTGCCAGCAGTGAGCCGAGGGACAGAGGGTTGGGCCCCCACGAGCAGTACTTC. Encoded protein: CASSEPRDRGLGPHEQYF.

The chain combines TRBV11-2 with TRBJ2-2, with 9 bases fitting TRBD2. V lost 1 base to trimming and J lost 4 bases; unmatched junction nucleotides: 4. Per the germline V gene, CDR1 is SGHAT and CDR2 is FQNNGV. This CDR3 contains 16 residues. CDR3 bases: TGTGCCAGCAGCTTAGGGAGCGGGAGGTTCACCGGGGAGCTGTTTTTT. Translation: CASSLGSGRFTGELFF.

This chain uses TRBV5-1 with TRBJ1-2, with TRBD1 identical over 10 bases. The CDR3 has 16 residues. Germline V CDR1 and CDR2: SGHRS, YFSETQ. With V trimmed by 4 bases and J by 4 bases, 10 bases remained unmatched. This chain's CDR3 is CASSPWRTGGGYGYTF. CDR3 sequence (DNA): TGCGCCAGCAGCCCGTGGAGGACAGGGGGTGGCTATGGCTACACCTTC.

This chain links TRBV6-5 with TRBJ1-1; D uncertain. The V end lost 2 bases, the J end lost 3 bases, and 7 bases lay between the germline ends. The CDR3 sequence is 13 residues long. In germline, CDR1 is MNHEY, CDR2 SVGAGI. CDR3 amino acids: CASSYHRYTEAFF. As DNA, the CDR3 is TGTGCCAGCAGTTACCACAGATACACTGAAGCTTTCTTT.

The rearrangement joins TRBV5-6 to TRBJ1-1; D unclear. The CDR3 sequence is 14 residues long. Looked up from germline, CDR1 is SGHDT and CDR2 is YYEEEE. V gave up 4 bases and J gave up 7 bases, with 17 bases separating them. As DNA, the CDR3 is TGTGCCAGCAGCCCGAGCGGGAAGCGTTATGAAGCTTTCTTT. It is translated as CASSPSGKRYEAFF.

This sequence joins TRBV28 and TRBJ2-5, with D possibly being TRBD2 (5 bases). The J call may be mistaken, given a closer DNA end match to TRBJ2-7. The CDR3 contains 16 residues. Germline V gives CDR1 MDHEN, CDR2 SYDVKM. The CDR3: CASSLEYGMGSYEQYF. In DNA form, the CDR3 reads TGTGCCAGCAGTTTAGAGTACGGGATGGGTTCCTACGAGCAGTACTTC.